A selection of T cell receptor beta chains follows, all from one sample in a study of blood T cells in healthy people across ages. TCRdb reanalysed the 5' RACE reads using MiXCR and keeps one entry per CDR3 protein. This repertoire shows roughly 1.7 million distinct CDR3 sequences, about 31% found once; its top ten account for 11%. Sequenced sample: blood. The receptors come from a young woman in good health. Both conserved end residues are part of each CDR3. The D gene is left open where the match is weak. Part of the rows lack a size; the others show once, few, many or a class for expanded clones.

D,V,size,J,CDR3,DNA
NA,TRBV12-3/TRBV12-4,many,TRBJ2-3,CASSLALLTDTQYF,TGTGCCAGCAGTTTAGCGCTTCTTACAGATACGCAGTATTTT
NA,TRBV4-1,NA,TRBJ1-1,CASSQDRAKAFF,TGCGCCAGCAGCCAAGATCGGGCCAAAGCTTTCTTT
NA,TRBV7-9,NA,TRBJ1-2,CASSPYGAGYTF,TGTGCCAGCAGCCCTTATGGTGCTGGCTACACCTTC
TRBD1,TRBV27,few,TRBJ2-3,CASSLGQKSTDTQYF,TGTGCCAGCAGTTTGGGACAGAAGAGCACAGATACGCAGTATTTT
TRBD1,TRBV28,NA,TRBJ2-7,CASTRTGTGRDEQYF,TGTGCCAGCACCAGGACAGGGACGGGAAGAGACGAGCAGTACTTC
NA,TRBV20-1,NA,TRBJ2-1,CSAQTDRRGEQFF,TGCAGTGCCCAGACCGACCGGCGGGGTGAGCAGTTCTTC
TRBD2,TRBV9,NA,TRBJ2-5,CASSRGVRLAEETQYF,TGTGCCAGCAGCAGAGGGGTCCGACTAGCGGAAGAGACCCAGTACTTC
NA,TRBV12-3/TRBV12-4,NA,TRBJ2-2,CASSSGHNTGELFF,TGTGCCAGCAGTTCGGGACACAACACCGGGGAGCTGTTTTTT
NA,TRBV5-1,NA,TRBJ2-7,CASSSRMGWRRYEQYF,TGCGCCAGCAGCTCCCGAATGGGATGGCGGAGATACGAGCAGTACTTC
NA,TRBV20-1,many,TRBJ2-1,CSARVGGFSGEQFF,TGCAGTGCTAGAGTTGGAGGATTCAGCGGTGAGCAGTTCTTC
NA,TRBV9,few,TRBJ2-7,CASSVRVRADEQYF,TGTGCCAGCAGCGTACGGGTCAGGGCGGACGAGCAGTACTTC
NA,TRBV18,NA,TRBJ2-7,CASSPISKGDYEQYF,TGTGCCAGCTCACCAATATCGAAGGGGGACTACGAGCAGTACTTC
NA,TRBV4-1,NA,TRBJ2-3,CASSHPTDYKQYF,TGCGCCAGCAGCCATCCCACGGACTACAAACAGTATTTT
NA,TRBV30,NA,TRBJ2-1,CAWMGSGTIYNEQFF,TGTGCCTGGATGGGTAGCGGCACGATTTACAATGAGCAGTTCTTC
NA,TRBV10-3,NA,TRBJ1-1,CAISTTGHSTEAFF,TGTGCCATCAGTACGACAGGCCACTCTACGGAAGCTTTCTTT
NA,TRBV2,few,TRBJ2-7,CASREYQGGIGEQYF,TGTGCCAGCAGGGAATATCAGGGCGGTATAGGCGAGCAGTACTTC
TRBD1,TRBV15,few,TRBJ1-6,CATSSGTANSPLHF,TGTGCCACCAGCAGCGGGACAGCCAATTCACCCCTCCACTTT
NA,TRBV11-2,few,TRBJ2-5,CASTPSRQETQYF,TGTGCCAGCACCCCATCGCGCCAAGAGACCCAGTACTTC
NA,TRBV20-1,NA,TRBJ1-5,CSASSREWTQPQHF,TGCAGTGCTAGCTCTCGGGAGTGGACTCAGCCCCAGCATTTT
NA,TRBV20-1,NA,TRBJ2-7,CSAPKGGDYEQYF,TGCAGTGCCCCCAAAGGGGGGGACTACGAGCAGTACTTC
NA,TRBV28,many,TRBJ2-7,CASGGTPSYEQYF,TGTGCCAGCGGCGGGACACCATCCTACGAGCAGTACTTC
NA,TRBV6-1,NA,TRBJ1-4,CASSDSYNEKLFF,TGTGCCAGCAGTGACAGCTATAATGAAAAACTGTTTTTT